The T cell receptor beta chain under discussion was sequenced for a study of neurological immune-mediated disorders. Synthesis of cDNA was performed by 5'RACE using 10-nucleotide random UMIs. TCRdb ran MiXCR on the 5' RACE reads and lists one entry per CDR3 protein. The sample contains fewer than 55,000 distinct CDR3 sequences, about 13% of which appear only once. The germline CDR1 and CDR2 sequences are SGHDN and FVKESK. The length of the CDR3 is 13 residues. Deletions cut 3 bases from V and 3 bases from J, with 9 bases between. Noted time point: longitudinal time-point 3. Unsorted libraries were generated from 2 million PBMCs. These cells had been stored in RNAlater at -80 C. Broader study findings: HTLV-1-associated myelopathy had the most TCR clonal expansion, and multiple sclerosis had the least, less than healthy controls. Because no CDR3 amino acid sequences were shared across subjects by expanded clones, private repertoires were suggested in all groups.

This clonotype was observed many times. Its specificity is unknown. The chain uses TRBV14 and TRBJ2-7, with D hard to call. This TCR came from a male donor with HTLV-1-associated myelopathy (HAM/TSP). The sequenced sample was PBMCs. The CDR3 DNA reads TGTGCCAGCAGCCATGATAGGGTCTACGAGCAGTACTTC. Its translation: CASSHDRVYEQYF.